This T cell receptor beta chain was sequenced during a study of blood T cell repertoires in COVID-19. About the research overall: Specimens from acute and convalescent COVID-19 originated in the United States, Italy and Spain. The analysed material was cDNA or gDNA that came from T cells, B-cell-depleted T cells, or PBMCs.

V lost 1 base and J 6 bases, leaving 19 bases between the germline ends. The germline gives CDR1 LNHNV, CDR2 YYDKDF (reference sequence). This CDR3 spans 16 amino acids. This clone appeared a single time. Source study methods: Amplification of reference gene primers was used by the study to estimate nucleated cell counts. Libraries were prepared by immunoSEQ multiplex PCR; TCRdb keeps only in-frame clonotypes and omits some of them. V, J and clone size are those of that table, while D and trimming were read from the DNA. The profile shows around 200,000 clones, 80% to 90% of them singletons. Sequences were obtained from peripheral blood. The chain couples TRBV15 to TRBJ2-7; D might be TRBD1 (6 bases). The sequence was obtained from a man between 60 and 70 years old who had recovered from COVID-19. The CDR3 reads CATSRAAGTRLSEQYF. As DNA, the CDR3 is TGTGCCACCAGCAGAGCAGCTGGGACACGGCTCTCCGAGCAGTACTTC.